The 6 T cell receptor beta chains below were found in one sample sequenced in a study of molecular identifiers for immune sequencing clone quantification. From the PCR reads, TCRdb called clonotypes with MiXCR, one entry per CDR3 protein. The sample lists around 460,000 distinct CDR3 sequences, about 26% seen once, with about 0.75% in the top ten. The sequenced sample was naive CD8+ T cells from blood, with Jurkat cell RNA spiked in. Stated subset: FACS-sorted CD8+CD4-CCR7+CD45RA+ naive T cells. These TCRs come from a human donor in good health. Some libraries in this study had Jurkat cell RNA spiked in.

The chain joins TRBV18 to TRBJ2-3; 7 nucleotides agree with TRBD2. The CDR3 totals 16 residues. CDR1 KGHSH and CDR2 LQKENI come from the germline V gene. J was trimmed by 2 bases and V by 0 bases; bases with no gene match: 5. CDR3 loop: CASSPPGGSYTDTQYF. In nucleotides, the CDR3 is TGTGCCAGCTCACCACCGGGCGGGAGCTACACAGATACGCAGTATTTT.

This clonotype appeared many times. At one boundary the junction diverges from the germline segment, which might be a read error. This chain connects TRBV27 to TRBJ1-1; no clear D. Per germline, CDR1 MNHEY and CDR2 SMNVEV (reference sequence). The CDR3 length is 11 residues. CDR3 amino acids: CASSRNSEAFF. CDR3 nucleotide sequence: TGTGCCAGCAGCCGAAACAGTGAAGCTTTCTTT.

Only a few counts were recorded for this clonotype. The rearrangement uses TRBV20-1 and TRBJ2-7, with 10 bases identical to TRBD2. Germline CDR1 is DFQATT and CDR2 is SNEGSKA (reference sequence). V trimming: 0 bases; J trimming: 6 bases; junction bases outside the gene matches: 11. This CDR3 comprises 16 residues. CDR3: CSAREGPSGRAAEQYF. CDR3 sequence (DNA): TGCAGTGCTAGAGAGGGCCCCAGCGGGAGGGCCGCCGAGCAGTACTTC.

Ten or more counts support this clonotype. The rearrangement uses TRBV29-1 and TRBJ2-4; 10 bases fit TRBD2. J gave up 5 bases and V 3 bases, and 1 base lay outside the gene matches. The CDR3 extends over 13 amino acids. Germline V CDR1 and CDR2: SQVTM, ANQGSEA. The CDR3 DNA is TGCAGCGTTGATGGGACTAGCGAAAACATTCAGTACTTC. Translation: CSVDGTSENIQYF.

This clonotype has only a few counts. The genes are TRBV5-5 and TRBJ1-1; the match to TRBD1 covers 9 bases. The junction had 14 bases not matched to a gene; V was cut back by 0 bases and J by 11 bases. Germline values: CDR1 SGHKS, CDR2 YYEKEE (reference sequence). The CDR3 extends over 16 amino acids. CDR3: CASSLAPSRDREYAFF. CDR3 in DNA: TGTGCCAGCAGCTTGGCCCCGTCCCGGGACAGGGAGTACGCTTTCTTT.

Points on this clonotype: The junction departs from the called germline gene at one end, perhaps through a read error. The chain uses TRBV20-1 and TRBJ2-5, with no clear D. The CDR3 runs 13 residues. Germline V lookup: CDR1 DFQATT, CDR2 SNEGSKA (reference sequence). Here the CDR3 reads CSARGYSQGTQYF. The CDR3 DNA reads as TGCAGTGCTAGGGGCTACTCGCAAGGGACCCAGTACTTC.